The TCR beta chain described here comes from a study of shared clonotypes between healthy human individuals. Profiled with immunoSEQ multiplex PCR; TCRdb holds only in-frame clones, not every one. The table records about 640,000 clones, approximately 75% of them present only once. Recent vaccinations or acute infections were absent in the healthy HIV-negative adult donors. Every one of the donors was a Caucasian adult that lived in Nashville, Tennessee. The V gene's germline CDR1 is MNHEY and CDR2 SMNVEV (reference sequence). This CDR3 has 18 amino acids. V lost 6 bases to trimming and J lost 1 base, with 21 bases between them. This clone is a singleton in its sample.

The chain couples TRBV27 to TRBJ1-4, with D possibly matching TRBD1 (6 bases). The specimen sequenced was memory CD4+ T cells sorted from blood. Subset given: CD45RA-negative fraction. The sequence derives from a woman younger than 45 in good health. CDR3 DNA sequence: TGTGCCAGCAGACCTGGCTGGGGGGCCCTATTAACTAATGAAAAACTGTTTTTT. Its translation is CASRPGWGALLTNEKLFF.